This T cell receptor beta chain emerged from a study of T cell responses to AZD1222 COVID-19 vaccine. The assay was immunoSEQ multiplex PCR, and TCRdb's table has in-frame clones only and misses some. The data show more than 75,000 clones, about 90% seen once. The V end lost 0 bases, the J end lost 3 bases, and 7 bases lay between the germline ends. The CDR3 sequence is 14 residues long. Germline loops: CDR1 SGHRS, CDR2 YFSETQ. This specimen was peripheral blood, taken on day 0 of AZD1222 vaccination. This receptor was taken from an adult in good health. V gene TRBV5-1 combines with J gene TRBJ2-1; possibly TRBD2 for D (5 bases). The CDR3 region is CASSLASSYNEQFF. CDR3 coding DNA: TGCGCCAGCAGCTTGGCTAGCAGCTACAATGAGCAGTTCTTC.